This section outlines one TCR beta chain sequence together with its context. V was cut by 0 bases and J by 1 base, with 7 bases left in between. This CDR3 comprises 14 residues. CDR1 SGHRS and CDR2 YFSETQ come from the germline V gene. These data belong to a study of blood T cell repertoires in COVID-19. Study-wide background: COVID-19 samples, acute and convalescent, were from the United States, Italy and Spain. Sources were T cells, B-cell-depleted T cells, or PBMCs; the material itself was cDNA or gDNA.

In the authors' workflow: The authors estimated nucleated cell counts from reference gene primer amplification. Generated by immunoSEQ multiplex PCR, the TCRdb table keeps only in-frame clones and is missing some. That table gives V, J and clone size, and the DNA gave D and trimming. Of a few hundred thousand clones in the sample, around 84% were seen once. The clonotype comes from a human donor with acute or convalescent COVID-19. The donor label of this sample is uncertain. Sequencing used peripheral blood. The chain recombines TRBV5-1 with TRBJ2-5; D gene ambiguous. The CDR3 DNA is TGCGCCAGCAGCTTGGGCGGAATCCAAGAGACCCAGTACTTC. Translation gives CASSLGGIQETQYF. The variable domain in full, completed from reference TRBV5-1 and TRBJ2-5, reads KAGVTQTPRYLIKTRGQQVTLSCSPISGHRSVSWYQQTPGQGLQFLFEYFSETQRNKGNFPGRFSGRQFSNSRSEMNVSTLELGDSALYLCASSLGGIQETQYFGPGTRLLVL.